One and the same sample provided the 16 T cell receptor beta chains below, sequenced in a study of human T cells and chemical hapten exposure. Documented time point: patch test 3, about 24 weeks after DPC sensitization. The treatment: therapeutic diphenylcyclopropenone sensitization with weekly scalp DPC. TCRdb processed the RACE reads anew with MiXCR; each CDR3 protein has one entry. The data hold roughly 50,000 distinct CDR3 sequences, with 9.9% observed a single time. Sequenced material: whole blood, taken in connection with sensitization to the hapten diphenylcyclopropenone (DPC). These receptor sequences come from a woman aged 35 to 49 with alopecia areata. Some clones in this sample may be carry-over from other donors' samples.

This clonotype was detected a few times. Here the CDR3 DNA reads TGCGCCAGCAGCTTGGGACAGGGGAAGACTGAAGCTTTCTTT. Residues: CASSLGQGKTEAFF. The chain couples TRBV5-1 to TRBJ1-1, with 8 positions matching TRBD1. This CDR3 is built from 14 residues. The V gene end was trimmed by 0 bases and the J gene end by 5 bases; junction bases not matched to a gene: 3. Germline V gene data show CDR1 as SGHRS and CDR2 as YFSETQ.

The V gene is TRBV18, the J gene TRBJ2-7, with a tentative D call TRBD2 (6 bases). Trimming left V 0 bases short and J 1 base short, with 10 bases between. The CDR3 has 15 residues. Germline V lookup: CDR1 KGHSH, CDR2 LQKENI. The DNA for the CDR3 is TGTGCCAGCTCACCACCCCCCGGAGGGTCCTACGAGCAGTACTTC. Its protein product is CASSPPPGGSYEQYF. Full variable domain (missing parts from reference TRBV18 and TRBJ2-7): NAGVMQNPRHLVRRRGQEARLRCSPMKGHSHVYWYRQLPEEGLKFMVYLQKENIIDESGMPKERFSAEFPKEGPSILRIQQVVRGDSAAYFCASSPPPGGSYEQYFGPGTRLTVT.

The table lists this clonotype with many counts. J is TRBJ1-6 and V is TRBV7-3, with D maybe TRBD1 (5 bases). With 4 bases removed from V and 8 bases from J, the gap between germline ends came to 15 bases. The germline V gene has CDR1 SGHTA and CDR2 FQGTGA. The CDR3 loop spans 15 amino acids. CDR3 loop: CASSSGPPPHSPLHF. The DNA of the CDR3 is TGTGCCAGCAGCTCGGGACCGCCGCCGCATTCACCCCTCCACTTT.

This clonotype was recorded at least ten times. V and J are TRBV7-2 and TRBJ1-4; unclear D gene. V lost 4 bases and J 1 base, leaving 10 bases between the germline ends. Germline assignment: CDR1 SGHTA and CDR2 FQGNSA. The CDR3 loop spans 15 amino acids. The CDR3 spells CASSSTHLTNEKLFF. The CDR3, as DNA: TGTGCCAGCAGCTCCACCCACCTAACTAATGAAAAACTGTTTTTT.

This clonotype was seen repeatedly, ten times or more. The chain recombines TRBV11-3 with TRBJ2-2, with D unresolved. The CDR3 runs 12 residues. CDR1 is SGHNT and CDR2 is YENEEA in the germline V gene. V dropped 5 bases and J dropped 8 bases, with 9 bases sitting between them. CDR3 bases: TGTGCCAGCAGCCCCACTGGGGGGGAGCTGTTTTTT. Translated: CASSPTGGELFF.

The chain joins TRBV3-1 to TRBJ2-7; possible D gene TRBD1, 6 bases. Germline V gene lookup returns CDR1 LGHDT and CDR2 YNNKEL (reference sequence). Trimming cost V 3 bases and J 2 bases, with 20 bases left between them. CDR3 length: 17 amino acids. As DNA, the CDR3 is TGTGCCAGCAGCCACGGACAGACCGATGCCGGAACCTACGAGCAGTACTTC. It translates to CASSHGQTDAGTYEQYF.

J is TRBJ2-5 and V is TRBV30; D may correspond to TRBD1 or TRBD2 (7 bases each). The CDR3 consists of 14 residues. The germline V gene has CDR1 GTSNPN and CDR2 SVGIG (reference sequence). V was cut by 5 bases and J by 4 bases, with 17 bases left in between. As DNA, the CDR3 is TGTGCCTGGTCGACAGGGAGGGCGGCAGAGACCCAGTACTTC. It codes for CAWSTGRAAETQYF. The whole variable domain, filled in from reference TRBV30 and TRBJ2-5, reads SQTIHQWPATLVQPVGSPLSLECTVEGTSNPNLYWYRQAAGRGLQLLFYSVGIGQISSEVPQNLSASRPQDRQFILSSKKLLLSDSGFYLCAWSTGRAAETQYFGPGTRLLVL.

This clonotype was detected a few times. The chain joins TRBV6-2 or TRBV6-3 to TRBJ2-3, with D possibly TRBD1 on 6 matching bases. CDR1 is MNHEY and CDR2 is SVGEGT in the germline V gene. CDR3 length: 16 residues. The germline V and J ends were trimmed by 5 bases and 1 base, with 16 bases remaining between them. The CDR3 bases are TGTGCCAGCAGTCCATTTTACAGGGTAGGCACAGATACGCAGTATTTT. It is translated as CASSPFYRVGTDTQYF.

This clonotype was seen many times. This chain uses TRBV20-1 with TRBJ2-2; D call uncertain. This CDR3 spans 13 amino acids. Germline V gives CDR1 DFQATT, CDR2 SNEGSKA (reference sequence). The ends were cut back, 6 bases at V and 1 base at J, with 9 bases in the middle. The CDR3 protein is CSAPARNTGELFF. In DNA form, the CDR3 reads TGCAGTGCCCCGGCCCGGAACACCGGGGAGCTGTTTTTT.

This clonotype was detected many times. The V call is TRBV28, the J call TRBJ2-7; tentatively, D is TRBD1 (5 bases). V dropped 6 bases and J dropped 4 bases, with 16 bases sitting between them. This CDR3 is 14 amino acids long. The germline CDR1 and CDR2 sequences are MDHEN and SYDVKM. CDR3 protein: CASSPRATGYEQYF. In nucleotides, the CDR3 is TGTGCCAGCAGCCCCCGGGCCACAGGTTACGAGCAGTACTTC.

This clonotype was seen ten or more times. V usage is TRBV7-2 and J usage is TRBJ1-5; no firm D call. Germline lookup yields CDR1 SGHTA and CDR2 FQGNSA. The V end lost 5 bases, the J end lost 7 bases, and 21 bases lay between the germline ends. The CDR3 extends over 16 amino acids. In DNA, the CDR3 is TGTGCCAGCAGCATATACCGGGCTGCCCACGTCCAGCCCCAGCATTTT. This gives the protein CASSIYRAAHVQPQHF. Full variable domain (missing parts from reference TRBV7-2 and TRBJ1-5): GAGVSQSPSNKVTEKGKDVELRCDPISGHTALYWYRQSLGQGLEFLIYFQGNSAPDKSGLPSDRFSAERTGGSVSTLTIQRTQQEDSAVYLCASSIYRAAHVQPQHFGDGTRLSIL.

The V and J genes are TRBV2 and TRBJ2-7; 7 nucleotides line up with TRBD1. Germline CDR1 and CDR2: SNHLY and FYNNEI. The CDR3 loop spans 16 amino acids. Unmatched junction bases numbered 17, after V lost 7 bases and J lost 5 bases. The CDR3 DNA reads TGTGCCAGCACTGTTGGCCGACAGGGAAGGGGCCACGAGCAGTACTTC. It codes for CASTVGRQGRGHEQYF.

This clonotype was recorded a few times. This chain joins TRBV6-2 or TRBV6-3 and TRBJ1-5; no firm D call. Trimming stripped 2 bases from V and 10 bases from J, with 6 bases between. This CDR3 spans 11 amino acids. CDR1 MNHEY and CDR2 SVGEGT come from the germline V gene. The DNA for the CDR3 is TGTGCCAGCAGTTACAGAGGACCCCAGCATTTT. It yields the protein CASSYRGPQHF.

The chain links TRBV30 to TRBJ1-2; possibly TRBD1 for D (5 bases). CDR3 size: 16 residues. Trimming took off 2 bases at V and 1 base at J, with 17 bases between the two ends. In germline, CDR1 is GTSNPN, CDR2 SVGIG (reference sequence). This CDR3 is CAWSPDIEAFNYGYTF. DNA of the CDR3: TGTGCCTGGAGTCCGGACATCGAGGCCTTTAACTATGGCTACACCTTC.

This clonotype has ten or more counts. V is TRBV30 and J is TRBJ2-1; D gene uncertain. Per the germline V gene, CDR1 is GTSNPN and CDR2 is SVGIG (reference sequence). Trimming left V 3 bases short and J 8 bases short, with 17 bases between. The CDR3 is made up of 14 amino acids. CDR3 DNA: TGTGCCTGGAGGGGTAAGACCCCTCGGGATGAGCAGTTCTTC. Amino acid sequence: CAWRGKTPRDEQFF.

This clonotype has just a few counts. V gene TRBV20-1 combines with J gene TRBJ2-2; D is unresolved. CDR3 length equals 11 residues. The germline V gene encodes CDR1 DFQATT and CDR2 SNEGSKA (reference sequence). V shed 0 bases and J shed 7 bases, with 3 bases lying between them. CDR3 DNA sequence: TGCAGTGCTAGAGATTTCGGGGAGCTGTTTTTT. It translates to CSARDFGELFF.